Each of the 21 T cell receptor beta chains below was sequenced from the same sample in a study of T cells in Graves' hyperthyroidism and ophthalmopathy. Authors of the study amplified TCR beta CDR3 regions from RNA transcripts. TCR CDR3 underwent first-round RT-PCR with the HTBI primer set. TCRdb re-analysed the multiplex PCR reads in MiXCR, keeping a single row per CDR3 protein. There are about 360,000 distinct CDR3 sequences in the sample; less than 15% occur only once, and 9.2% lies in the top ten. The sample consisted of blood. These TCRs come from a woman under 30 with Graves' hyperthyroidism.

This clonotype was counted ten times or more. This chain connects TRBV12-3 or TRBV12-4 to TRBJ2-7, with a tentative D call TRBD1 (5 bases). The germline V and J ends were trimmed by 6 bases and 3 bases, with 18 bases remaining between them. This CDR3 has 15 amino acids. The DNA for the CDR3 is TGTGCCAGCAGCCCCTTCAGGGCAAGGATCTACGAGCAGTACTTC. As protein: CASSPFRARIYEQYF.

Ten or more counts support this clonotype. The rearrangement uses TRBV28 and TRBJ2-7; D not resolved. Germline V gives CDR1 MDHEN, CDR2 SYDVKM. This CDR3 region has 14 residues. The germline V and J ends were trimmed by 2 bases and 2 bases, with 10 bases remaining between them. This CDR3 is CASSLTSLPYEQYF. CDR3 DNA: TGTGCCAGCAGTTTAACGTCCCTCCCCTACGAGCAGTACTTC.

CDR3 amino acids: CAIGLAGAYEQYF. CDR3 bases: TGTGCCATCGGACTAGCGGGGGCCTACGAGCAGTACTTC. The chain is built from TRBV10-3 and TRBJ2-7; 13 bases are a match to TRBD2. Germline-derived CDR1 and CDR2 are ENHRY and SYGVKD. This CDR3 is built from 13 residues. J gave up 2 bases and V 8 bases, and 0 bases lay outside the gene matches.

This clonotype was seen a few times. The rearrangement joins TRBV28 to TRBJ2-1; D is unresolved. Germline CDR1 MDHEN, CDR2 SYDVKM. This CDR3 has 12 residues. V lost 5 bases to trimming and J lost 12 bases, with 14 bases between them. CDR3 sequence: CASSKTPTGQFF. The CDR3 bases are TGTGCCAGCAGTAAAACGCCTACTGGGCAGTTCTTC.

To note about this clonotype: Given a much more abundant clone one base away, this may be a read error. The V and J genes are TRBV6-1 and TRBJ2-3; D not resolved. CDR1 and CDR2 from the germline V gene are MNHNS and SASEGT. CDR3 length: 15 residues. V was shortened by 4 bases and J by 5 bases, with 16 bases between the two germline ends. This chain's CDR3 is CASSGTRPRRDTQYF. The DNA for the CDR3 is TGTGCCAGCAGTGGAACAAGACCTAGAAGAGATACGCAGTATTTT.

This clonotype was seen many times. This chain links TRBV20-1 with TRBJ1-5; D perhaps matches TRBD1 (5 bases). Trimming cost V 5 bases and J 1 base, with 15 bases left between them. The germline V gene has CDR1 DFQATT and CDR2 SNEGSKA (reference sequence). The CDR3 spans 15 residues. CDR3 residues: CSARQGPLSNQPQHF. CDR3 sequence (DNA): TGCAGTGCTCGTCAGGGCCCCTTGAGCAATCAGCCCCAGCATTTT.

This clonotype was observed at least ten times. CDR3: CASSLPGPIYF. DNA for the CDR3: TGTGCCAGCAGTTTACCAGGGCCCATATATTTT. The V call is TRBV28, the J call TRBJ1-3; D possibly corresponds to TRBD1 (5 bases). The ends were cut back, 2 bases at V and 11 bases at J, with 7 bases in the middle. The CDR3 has 11 residues. CDR1 is MDHEN and CDR2 is SYDVKM in the germline V gene.

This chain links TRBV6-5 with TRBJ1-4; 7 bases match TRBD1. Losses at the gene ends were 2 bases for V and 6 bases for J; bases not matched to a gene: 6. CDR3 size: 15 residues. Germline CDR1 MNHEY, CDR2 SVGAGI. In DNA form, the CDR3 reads TGTGCCAGCAGTTACAAGAAAGGGGGCTATGAAAAACTGTTTTTT. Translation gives CASSYKKGGYEKLFF.

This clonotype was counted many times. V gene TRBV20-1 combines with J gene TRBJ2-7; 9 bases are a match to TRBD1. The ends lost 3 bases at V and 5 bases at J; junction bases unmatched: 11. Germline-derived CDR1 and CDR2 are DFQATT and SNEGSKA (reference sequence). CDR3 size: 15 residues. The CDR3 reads CSARVAITGGNEQYF. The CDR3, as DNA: TGCAGTGCTAGGGTAGCCATCACAGGGGGCAACGAGCAGTACTTC.

CDR3 nucleotide sequence: TGTGCCAGCAGCTTAGGAGGCTGGGGGAGCTACAATGAGCAGTTCTTC. Translated, it gives CASSLGGWGSYNEQFF. This chain links TRBV11-3 with TRBJ2-1; the D gene could be TRBD1 or TRBD2 (5 bases each). Trimming took off 1 base at V and 3 bases at J, with 13 bases between the two ends. The CDR3 runs 16 residues. Germline V gene data show CDR1 as SGHNT and CDR2 as YENEEA.

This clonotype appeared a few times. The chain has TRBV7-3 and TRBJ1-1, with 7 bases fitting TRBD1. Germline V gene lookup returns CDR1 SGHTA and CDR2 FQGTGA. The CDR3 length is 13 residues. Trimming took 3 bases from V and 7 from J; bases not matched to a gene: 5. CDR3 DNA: TGTGCCAGCAGCTTGGAACCAGGGGGTGAAGCTTTCTTT. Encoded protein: CASSLEPGGEAFF.

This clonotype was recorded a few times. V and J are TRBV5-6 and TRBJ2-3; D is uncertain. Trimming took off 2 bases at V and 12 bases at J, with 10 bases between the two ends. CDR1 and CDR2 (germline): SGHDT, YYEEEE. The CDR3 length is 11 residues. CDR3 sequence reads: CASSLLHDQYF. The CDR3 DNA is TGTGCCAGCAGCTTACTACACGACCAGTATTTT.

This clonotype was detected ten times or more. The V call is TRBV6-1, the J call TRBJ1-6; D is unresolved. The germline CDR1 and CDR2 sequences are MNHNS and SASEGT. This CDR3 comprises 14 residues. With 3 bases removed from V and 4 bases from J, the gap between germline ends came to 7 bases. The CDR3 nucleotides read TGTGCCAGCAGTGATCTGCGGTATAATTCACCCCTCCACTTT. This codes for CASSDLRYNSPLHF.

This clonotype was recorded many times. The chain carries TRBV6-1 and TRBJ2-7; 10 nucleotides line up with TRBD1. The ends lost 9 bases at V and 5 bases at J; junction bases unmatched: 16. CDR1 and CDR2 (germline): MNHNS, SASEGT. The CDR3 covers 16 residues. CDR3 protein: CARNFPNGTGAHEQYF. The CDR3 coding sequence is TGTGCCAGGAACTTCCCAAACGGGACAGGGGCCCACGAGCAGTACTTC.

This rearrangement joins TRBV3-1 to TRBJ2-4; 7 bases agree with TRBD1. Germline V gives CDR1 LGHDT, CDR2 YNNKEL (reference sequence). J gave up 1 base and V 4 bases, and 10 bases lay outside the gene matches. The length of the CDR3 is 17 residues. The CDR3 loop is CASSPSKGARAKNIQYF. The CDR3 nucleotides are TGTGCCAGCAGCCCTTCAAAGGGGGCGCGGGCCAAAAACATTCAGTACTTC.

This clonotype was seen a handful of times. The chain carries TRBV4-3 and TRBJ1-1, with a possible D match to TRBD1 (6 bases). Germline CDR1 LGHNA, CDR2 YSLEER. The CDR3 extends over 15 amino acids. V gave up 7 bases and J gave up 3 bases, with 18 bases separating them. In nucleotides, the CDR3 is TGCGCCAGCACTCCTTCCGCGGGGGGGCACACTGAAGCTTTCTTT. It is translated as CASTPSAGGHTEAFF.

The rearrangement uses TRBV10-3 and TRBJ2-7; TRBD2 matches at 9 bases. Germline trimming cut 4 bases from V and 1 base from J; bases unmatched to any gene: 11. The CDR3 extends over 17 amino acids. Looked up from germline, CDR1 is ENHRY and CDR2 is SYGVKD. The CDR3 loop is CAISAPPPSGESYEQYF. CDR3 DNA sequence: TGTGCCATCAGTGCACCCCCCCCTAGCGGGGAGTCCTACGAGCAGTACTTC.

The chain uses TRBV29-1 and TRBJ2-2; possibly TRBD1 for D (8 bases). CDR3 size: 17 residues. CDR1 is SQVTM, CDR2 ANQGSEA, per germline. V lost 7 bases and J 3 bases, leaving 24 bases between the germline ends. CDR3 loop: CSARNPRTGRDTGELFF. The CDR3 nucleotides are TGCAGCGCCCGCAACCCGAGGACAGGGAGGGACACCGGGGAGCTGTTTTTT.

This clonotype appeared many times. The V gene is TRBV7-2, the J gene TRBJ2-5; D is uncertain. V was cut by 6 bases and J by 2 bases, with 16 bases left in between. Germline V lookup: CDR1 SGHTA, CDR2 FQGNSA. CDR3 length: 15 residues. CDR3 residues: CASSQVGRGQETQYF. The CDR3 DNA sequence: TGTGCCAGCAGTCAAGTTGGGCGCGGACAAGAGACCCAGTACTTC.

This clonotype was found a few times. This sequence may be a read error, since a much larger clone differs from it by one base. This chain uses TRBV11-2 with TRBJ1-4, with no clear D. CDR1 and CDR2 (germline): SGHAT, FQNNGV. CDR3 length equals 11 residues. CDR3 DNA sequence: TGTGCCGGCAGCTTACTGGGAAAACTGTTTTTT. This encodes CAGSLLGKLFF.

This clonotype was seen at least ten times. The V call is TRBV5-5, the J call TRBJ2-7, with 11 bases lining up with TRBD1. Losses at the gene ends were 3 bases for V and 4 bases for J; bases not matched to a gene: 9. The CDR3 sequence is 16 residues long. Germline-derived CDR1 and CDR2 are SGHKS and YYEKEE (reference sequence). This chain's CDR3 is CASSSGQGAHWYEQYF. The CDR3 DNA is TGTGCCAGCAGCTCTGGACAGGGGGCTCACTGGTACGAGCAGTACTTC. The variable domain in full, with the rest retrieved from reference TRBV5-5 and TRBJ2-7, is DAGVTQSPTHLIKTRGQQVTLRCSPISGHKSVSWYQQVLGQGPQFIFQYYEKEERGRGNFPDRFSARQFPNYSSELNVNALLLGDSALYLCASSSGQGAHWYEQYFGPGTRLTVT.